The 10 T cell receptor beta chains listed next were all sequenced from one sample in a study of cytomegalovirus exposure and HLA in healthy donors. Amplification used 60 Vbeta primers and 13 Jbeta primers. TCRdb's copy holds only in-frame clones and misses some; the assay was immunoSEQ multiplex PCR. The sample consists of under 110,000 clones, 75% of them appearing once. Sequenced sample: PBMCs. The receptors stem from a man aged 35-49 years in good health and CMV-seronegative.

This clone was recorded once. This sequence joins TRBV5-4 and TRBJ2-7; 12 bases are a match to TRBD2. Unmatched junction bases numbered 3, after V lost 4 bases and J lost 1 base. Germline CDR1 is SGHNT and CDR2 is YYREEE (reference sequence). CDR3 length: 15 residues. CDR3 sequence reads: CASSPTSGGSYEQYF. CDR3 bases: TGTGCCAGCAGCCCCACTAGCGGGGGGTCCTACGAGCAGTACTTC.

The V gene is TRBV27, the J gene TRBJ2-3, with D possibly matching TRBD1 (6 bases). Germline-derived CDR1 and CDR2 are MNHEY and SMNVEV (reference sequence). V lost 5 bases and J 3 bases, leaving 21 bases between the germline ends. CDR3 length: 17 amino acids. The CDR3 is CASSTRQVRLETDTQYF. For the CDR3, the DNA is TGTGCCAGCAGTACCCGACAGGTCCGCCTGGAGACAGATACGCAGTATTTT.

This chain joins TRBV6-6 and TRBJ1-3; 10 bases match TRBD1. The V gene end was trimmed by 6 bases and the J gene end by 4 bases; junction bases not matched to a gene: 0. Germline loops: CDR1 MNHNY, CDR2 SVGAGI (reference sequence). The CDR3 consists of 13 residues. DNA of the CDR3: TGTGCCAGCAGGGACAGGGGGGGAAACACCATATATTTT. Translated: CASRDRGGNTIYF.

This sequence joins TRBV5-1 and TRBJ2-7; 7 bases line up with TRBD1. The J segment lost 3 bases and the V segment lost 6 bases, leaving 6 bases of the junction unmatched. The CDR3 is made up of 13 amino acids. Germline CDR1 is SGHRS and CDR2 is YFSETQ. CDR3 protein: CASTSTGNYEQYF. Written as DNA, the CDR3 is TGCGCCAGCACCTCGACAGGGAACTACGAGCAGTACTTC.

V gene TRBV12-5 combines with J gene TRBJ2-7, with TRBD1 identical over 7 bases. The germline CDR1 and CDR2 sequences are LGHNT and FRNRAP. This CDR3 has 14 amino acids. V lost 5 bases to trimming and J lost 6 bases; unmatched junction nucleotides: 10. CDR3 coding DNA: TGTGCTAGTGGTCAGGGACAGCCGCCGTCCGAGCAGTACTTC. Residues: CASGQGQPPSEQYF.

This sequence joins TRBV10-2 and TRBJ2-7, with 8 bases that match TRBD1. This CDR3 spans 15 amino acids. J gave up 8 bases and V 7 bases, and 16 bases lay outside the gene matches. CDR1 WSHSY and CDR2 SAAADI come from the germline V gene. The CDR3 region has the DNA TGCGCCAGCAACCCGACCCGGACAGGGTCTACGAAGCAGTACTTC. Its protein product is CASNPTRTGSTKQYF.

The CDR3 DNA sequence: TGTGCCAGTAGTCGGCTTCCGGAGGGGATAGATACGCAGTATTTT. Translation: CASSRLPEGIDTQYF. The chain employs TRBV19 and TRBJ2-3; a possible D gene is TRBD2 (6 bases). The CDR3 totals 15 residues. Germline V CDR1 and CDR2: LNHDA, SQIVND (reference sequence). V lost 5 bases to trimming and J lost 5 bases, with 17 bases between them. Full variable domain (outside the CDR3, taken from reference TRBV19 and TRBJ2-3): DGGITQSPKYLFRKEGQNVTLSCEQNLNHDAMYWYRQDPGQGLRLIYYSQIVNDFQKGDIAEGYSVSREKKESFPLTVTSAQKNPTAFYLCASSRLPEGIDTQYFGPGTRLTVL.

This chain uses TRBV6-1 with TRBJ2-3; the match to TRBD1 covers 7 bases. Trimming at V came to 6 bases and at J to 5 bases, leaving 8 bases not matched to a gene. CDR1 MNHNS and CDR2 SASEGT come from the germline V gene. The CDR3 loop spans 14 amino acids. CDR3 DNA: TGTGCCAGCAGGGGGTTACAGGGGAAAGATACGCAGTATTTT. As protein: CASRGLQGKDTQYF.

This rearrangement joins TRBV7-3 to TRBJ2-1; TRBD1 is a possible D gene (5 bases). CDR3 length: 16 amino acids. Germline lookup yields CDR1 SGHTA and CDR2 FQGTGA. V lost 5 bases to trimming and J lost 2 bases, with 16 bases between them. In nucleotides, the CDR3 is TGTGCCAGCAGCCCCCTTGGTGGGGCCCCCTACAATGAGCAGTTCTTC. Translated: CASSPLGGAPYNEQFF.

The chain is built from TRBV11-2 and TRBJ2-7, with TRBD2 identical over 10 bases. The CDR3 covers 15 residues. The germline V gene encodes CDR1 SGHAT and CDR2 FQNNGV. V lost 3 bases to trimming and J lost 4 bases; unmatched junction nucleotides: 6. In nucleotides, the CDR3 is TGTGCCAGCAGCTTGAAGCGGGGGGGAGGGTACGAGCAGTACTTC. Encoded protein: CASSLKRGGGYEQYF.